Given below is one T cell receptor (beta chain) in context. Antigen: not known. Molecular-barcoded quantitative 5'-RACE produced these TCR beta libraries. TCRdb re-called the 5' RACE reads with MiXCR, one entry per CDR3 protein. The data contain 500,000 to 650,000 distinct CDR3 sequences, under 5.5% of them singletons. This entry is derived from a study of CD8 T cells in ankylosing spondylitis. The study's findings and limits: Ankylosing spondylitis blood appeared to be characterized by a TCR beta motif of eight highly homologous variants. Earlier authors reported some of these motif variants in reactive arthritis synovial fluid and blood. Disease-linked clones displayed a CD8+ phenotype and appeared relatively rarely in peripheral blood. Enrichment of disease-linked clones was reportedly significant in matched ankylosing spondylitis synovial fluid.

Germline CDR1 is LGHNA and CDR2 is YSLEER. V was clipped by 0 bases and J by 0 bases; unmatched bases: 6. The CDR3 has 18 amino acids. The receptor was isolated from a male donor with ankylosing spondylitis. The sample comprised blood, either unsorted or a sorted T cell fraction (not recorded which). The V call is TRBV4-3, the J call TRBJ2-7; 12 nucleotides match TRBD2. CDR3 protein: CASSQEVSSGGVSYEQYF. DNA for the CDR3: TGCGCCAGCAGCCAAGAAGTGTCTAGCGGGGGGGTCTCCTACGAGCAGTACTTC.